This T cell receptor beta chain was retrieved from a study of blood T cell repertoires in COVID-19. As for the study in general: In each case, the material was cDNA or gDNA derived from T cells, B-cell-depleted T cells, or PBMCs.

V lost 11 bases and J 7 bases, leaving 24 bases between the germline ends. The CDR3 is made up of 15 amino acids. CDR1 is SSHAT, CDR2 FNYEAQ, per germline (reference sequence). Per the original data handling: Estimates of nucleated cell counts were drawn from the amplification of reference gene primers. Here immunoSEQ multiplex PCR was the method, and the copy in TCRdb shows in-frame clones only, minus some. The V and J calls and clone size were taken over from that table, and D and trimming were inferred from the DNA. The table lists approximately 160,000 clones, around nine tenths of them singletons.

This clonotype was obtained from a man in his sixties with COVID-19, enrolled during active disease. The material sequenced was peripheral blood. The chain combines TRBV7-7 with TRBJ2-1, with D perhaps matching TRBD1 (5 bases). CDR3 amino acids: CAPGPTGDDGNEQFF. DNA for the CDR3: TGTGCCCCAGGCCCCACAGGAGACGATGGGAATGAGCAGTTCTTC. The entire variable domain, with the rest obtained from reference TRBV7-7 and TRBJ2-1, is as follows: GAGVSQSPRYKVTKRGQDVTLRCDPISSHATLYWYQQALGQGPEFLTYFNYEAQPDKSGLPSDRFSAERPEGSISTLTIQRTEQRDSAMYRCAPGPTGDDGNEQFFGPGTRLTVL.